The clone carrying this T cell receptor (beta chain) appeared a few times. Antigen specificity is unknown. The sample belongs to a study of T-cell reconstitution after alpha-beta-depleted transplantation in children. Study-wide results and limits: Some patients owed their high day-60 TCRbeta diversity to surviving recipient T cells and thymic progenitors. Several hundred rapidly expanded clones from non-depleted graft cells reportedly supplied alpha-beta T cells about two months post-transplant. Most T-cell counts and diversity one year after the transplant came from T cells that were newly produced.

A TCRbeta library incorporating unique molecular identifiers was prepared. TCRdb re-called the PCR reads through MiXCR, storing one row per CDR3 protein. The sample records about a million distinct CDR3 sequences, about 29% being singletons. Germline loops: CDR1 MNHNS, CDR2 SASEGT. The CDR3 is 14 amino acids. Trimming took off 6 bases at V and 3 bases at J, with 11 bases between the two ends. The sequence came from a boy under two years old who had a stem cell transplant for SCID, so the T cells may come from the graft donor. The genes are TRBV6-1 and TRBJ1-4; the D gene is possibly TRBD1 (5 bases). The sequencing here drew on PBMCs, mostly from graft donor cells, taken 360 days after TCRalphabeta/CD19-depleted stem cell transplant. Here the CDR3 reads CASSRRGSNEKLFF. The CDR3 region has the DNA TGTGCCAGCAGCCGAAGGGGATCTAATGAAAAACTGTTTTTT.